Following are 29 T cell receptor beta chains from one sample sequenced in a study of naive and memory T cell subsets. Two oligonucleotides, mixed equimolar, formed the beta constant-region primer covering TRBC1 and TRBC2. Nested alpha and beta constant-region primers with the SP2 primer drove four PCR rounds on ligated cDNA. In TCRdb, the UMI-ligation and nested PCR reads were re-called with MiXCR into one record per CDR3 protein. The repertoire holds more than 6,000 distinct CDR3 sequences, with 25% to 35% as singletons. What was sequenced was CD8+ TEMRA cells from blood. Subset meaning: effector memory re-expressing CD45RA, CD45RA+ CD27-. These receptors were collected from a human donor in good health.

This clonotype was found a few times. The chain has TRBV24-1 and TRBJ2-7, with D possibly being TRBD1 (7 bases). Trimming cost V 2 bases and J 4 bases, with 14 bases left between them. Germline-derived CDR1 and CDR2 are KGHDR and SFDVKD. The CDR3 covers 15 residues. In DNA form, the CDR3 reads TGTGCCACCAGTGATTGGAGGACAGGAGGGTACGAGCAGTACTTC. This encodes CATSDWRTGGYEQYF.

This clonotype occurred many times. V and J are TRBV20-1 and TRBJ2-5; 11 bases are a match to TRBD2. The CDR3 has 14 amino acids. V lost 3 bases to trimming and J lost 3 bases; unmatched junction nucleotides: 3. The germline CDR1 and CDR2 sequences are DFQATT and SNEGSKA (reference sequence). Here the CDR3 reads CSAREGLAEETQYF. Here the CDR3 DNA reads TGCAGTGCTAGGGAGGGACTAGCGGAAGAGACCCAGTACTTC.

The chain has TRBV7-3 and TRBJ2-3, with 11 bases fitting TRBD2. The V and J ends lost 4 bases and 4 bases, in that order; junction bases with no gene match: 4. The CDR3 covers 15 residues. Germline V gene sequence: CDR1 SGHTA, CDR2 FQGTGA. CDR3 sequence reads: CASSSSGGYADTQYF. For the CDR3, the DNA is TGTGCCAGCAGCTCTAGCGGGGGGTACGCAGATACGCAGTATTTT.

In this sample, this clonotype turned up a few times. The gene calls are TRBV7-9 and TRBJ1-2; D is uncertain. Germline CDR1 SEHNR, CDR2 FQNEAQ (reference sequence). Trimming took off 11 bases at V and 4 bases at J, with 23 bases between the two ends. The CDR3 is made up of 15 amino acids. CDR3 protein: CAGGSGPPELYGYTF. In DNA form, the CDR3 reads TGTGCCGGAGGATCTGGACCGCCCGAACTCTATGGCTACACCTTC.

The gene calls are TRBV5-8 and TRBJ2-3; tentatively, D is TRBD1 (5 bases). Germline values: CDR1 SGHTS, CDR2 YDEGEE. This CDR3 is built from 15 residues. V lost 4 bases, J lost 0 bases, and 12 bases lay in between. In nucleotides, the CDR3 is TGTGCCAGCAGCGAGCAGGGCCGGAGCACAGATACGCAGTATTTT. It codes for CASSEQGRSTDTQYF. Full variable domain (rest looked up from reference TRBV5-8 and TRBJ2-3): EAGVTQSPTHLIKTRGQQATLRCSPISGHTSVYWYQQALGLGLQFLLWYDEGEERNRGNFPPRFSGRQFPNYSSELNVNALELEDSALYLCASSEQGRSTDTQYFGPGTRLTVL.

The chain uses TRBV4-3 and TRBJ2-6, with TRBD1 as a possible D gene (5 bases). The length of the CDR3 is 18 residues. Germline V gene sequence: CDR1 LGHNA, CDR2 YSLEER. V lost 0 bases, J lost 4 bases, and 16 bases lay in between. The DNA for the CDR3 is TGCGCCAGCAGCCAAGAAGACAGAGGAACATCAGGGGCCAACGTCCTGACTTTC. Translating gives CASSQEDRGTSGANVLTF.

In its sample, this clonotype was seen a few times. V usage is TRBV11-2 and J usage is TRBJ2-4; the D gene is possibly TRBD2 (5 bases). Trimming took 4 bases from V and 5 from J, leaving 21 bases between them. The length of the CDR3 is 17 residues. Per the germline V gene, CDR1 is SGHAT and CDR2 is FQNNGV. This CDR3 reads CASSSQVGTSFQNIQYF. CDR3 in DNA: TGTGCCAGCAGCTCCCAGGTGGGAACTAGTTTCCAAAACATTCAGTACTTC.

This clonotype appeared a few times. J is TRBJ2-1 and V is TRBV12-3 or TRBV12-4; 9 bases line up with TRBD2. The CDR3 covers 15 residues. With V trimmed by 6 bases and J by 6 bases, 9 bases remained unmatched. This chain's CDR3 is CASSLTSGKRNEQFF. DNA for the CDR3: TGTGCCAGCAGCCTGACTAGCGGTAAACGCAATGAGCAGTTCTTC.

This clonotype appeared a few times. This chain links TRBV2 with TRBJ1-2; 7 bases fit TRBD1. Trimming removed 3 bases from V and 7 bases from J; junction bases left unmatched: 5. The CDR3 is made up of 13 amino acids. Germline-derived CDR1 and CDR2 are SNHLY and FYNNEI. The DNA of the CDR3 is TGTGCCAGCAGTGACTGGACAGGCGCTGGCTACACCTTC. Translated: CASSDWTGAGYTF.

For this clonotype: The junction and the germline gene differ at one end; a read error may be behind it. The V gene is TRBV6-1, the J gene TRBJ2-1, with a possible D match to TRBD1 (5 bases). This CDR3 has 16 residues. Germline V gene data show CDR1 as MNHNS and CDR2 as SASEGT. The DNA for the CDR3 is TGTGCCAGCAGCGAAGGGGTACTCAGCTCCTACAATGAGCAGTTCTTC. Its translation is CASSEGVLSSYNEQFF.

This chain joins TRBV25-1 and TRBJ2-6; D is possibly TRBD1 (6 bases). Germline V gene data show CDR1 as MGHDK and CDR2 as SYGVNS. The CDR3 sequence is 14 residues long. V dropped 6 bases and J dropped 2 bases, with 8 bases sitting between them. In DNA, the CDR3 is TGTGCCAGCAGAGAGGGGGCTGGGGCCAACGTCCTGACTTTC. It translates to CASREGAGANVLTF.

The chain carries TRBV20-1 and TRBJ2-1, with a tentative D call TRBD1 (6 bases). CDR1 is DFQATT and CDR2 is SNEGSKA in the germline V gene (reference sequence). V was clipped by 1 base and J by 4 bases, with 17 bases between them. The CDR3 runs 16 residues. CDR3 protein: CSARGLLPQGYNEQFF. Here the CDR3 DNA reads TGCAGTGCTAGAGGCCTTCTTCCACAGGGTTACAATGAGCAGTTCTTC.

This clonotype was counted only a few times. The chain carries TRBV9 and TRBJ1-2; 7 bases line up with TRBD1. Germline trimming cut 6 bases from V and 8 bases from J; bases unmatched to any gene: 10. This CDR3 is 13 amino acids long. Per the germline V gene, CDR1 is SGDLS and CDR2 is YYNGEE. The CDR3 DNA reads TGTGCCAGCACCGCAGGGGGAGAAGGCGGCTACACCTTC. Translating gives CASTAGGEGGYTF. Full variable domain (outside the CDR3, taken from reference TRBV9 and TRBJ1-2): DSGVTQTPKHLITATGQRVTLRCSPRSGDLSVYWYQQSLDQGLQFLIQYYNGEERAKGNILERFSAQQFPDLHSELNLSSLELGDSALYFCASTAGGEGGYTFGSGTRLTVV.

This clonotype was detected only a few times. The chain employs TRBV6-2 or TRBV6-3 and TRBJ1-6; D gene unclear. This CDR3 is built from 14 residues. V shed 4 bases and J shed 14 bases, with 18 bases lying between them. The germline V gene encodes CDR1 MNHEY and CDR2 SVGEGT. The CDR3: CASSFRAPKRALHF. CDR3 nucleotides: TGTGCCAGCAGTTTCCGGGCCCCCAAGAGGGCCCTCCACTTT.

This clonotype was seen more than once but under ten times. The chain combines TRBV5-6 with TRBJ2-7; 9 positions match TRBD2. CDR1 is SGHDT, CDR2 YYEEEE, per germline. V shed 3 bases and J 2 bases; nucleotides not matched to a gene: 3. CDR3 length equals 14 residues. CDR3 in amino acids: CASSSGLAPYEQYF. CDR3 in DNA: TGTGCCAGCAGCTCCGGACTAGCGCCCTACGAGCAGTACTTC.

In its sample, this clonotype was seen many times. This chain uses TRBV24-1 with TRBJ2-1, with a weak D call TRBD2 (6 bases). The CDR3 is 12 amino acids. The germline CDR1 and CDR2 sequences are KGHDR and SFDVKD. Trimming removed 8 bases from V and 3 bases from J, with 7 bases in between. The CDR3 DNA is TGTGCCACCACTAGCGTCTACAATGAGCAGTTCTTC. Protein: CATTSVYNEQFF.

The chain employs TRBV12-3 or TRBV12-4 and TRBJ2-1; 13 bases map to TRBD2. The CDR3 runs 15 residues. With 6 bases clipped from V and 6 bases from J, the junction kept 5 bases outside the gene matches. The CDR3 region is CASSSGTSGTNEQFF. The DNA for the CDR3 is TGTGCCAGCAGCTCGGGGACTAGCGGGACCAATGAGCAGTTCTTC.

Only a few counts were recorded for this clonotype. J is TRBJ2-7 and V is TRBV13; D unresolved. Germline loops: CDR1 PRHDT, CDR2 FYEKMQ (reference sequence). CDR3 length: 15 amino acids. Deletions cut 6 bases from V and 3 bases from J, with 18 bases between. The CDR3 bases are TGTGCCAGCAGTCCCCCCGACGCCAGCAGCTACGAGCAGTACTTC. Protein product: CASSPPDASSYEQYF.

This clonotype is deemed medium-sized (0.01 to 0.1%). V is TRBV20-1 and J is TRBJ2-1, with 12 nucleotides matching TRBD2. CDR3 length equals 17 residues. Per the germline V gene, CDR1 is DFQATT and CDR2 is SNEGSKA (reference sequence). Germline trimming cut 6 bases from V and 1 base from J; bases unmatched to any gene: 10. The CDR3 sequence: CSAETTSGSRSYNEQFF. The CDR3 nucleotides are TGCAGTGCCGAGACGACTAGCGGGAGCAGGTCCTACAATGAGCAGTTCTTC.

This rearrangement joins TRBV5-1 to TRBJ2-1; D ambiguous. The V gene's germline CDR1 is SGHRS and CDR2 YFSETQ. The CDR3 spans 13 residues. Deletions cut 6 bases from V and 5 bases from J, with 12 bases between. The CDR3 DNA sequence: TGCGCCAGCACTCACCCCTTACACAATGAGCAGTTCTTC. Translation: CASTHPLHNEQFF.

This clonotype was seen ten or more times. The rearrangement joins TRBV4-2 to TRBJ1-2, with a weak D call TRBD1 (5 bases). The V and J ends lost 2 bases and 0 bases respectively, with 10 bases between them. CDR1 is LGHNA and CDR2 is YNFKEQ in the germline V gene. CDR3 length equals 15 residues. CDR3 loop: CASSQKQEPNYGYTF. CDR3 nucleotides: TGTGCCAGCAGCCAAAAACAGGAGCCTAACTATGGCTACACCTTC.

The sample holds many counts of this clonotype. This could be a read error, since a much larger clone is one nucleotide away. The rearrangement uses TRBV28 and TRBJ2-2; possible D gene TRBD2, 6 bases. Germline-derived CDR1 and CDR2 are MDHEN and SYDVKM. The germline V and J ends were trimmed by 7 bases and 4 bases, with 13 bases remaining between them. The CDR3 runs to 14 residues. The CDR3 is CASTSGLCTGELFF. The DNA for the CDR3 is TGTGCCAGCACCTCGGGACTTTGCACCGGGGAGCTGTTTTTT.

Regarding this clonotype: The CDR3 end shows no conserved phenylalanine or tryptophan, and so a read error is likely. The CDR3 DNA sequence: TGTGCCAGCAGCTTAGGGAGTTGGGGGGCTCGAGAGACCCAGTACTCC. It specifies CASSLGSWGARETQYS. This sequence joins TRBV13 and TRBJ2-5; tentatively, D is TRBD1 or TRBD2 (6 bases each). Trimming pared 0 bases from V and 4 bases from J, leaving 15 bases between. There are 16 residues in the CDR3. Germline V CDR1 and CDR2: PRHDT, FYEKMQ (reference sequence).

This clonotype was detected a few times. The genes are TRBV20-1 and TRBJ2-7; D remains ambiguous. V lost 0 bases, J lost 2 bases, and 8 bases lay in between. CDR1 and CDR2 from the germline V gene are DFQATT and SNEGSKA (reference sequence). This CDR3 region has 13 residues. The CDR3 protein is CSARDLDPYEQYF. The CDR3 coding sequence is TGCAGTGCTAGAGATCTTGACCCCTACGAGCAGTACTTC.

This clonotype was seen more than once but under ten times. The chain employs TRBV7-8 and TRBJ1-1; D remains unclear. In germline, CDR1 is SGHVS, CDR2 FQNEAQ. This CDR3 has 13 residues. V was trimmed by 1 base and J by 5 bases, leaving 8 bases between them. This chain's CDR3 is CASSLGWRTEAFF. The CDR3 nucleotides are TGTGCCAGCAGCTTAGGGTGGAGGACTGAAGCTTTCTTT.

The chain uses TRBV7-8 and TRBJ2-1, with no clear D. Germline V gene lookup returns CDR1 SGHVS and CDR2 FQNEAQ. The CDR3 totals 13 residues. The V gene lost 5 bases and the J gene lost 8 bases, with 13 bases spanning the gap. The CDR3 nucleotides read TGTGCCAGCAGCCGAACCCACGGCGATGAGCAGTTCTTC. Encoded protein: CASSRTHGDEQFF.

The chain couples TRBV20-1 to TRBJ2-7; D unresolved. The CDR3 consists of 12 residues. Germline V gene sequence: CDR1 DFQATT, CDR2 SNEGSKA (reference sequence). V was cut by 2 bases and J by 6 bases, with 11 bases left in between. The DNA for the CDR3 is TGCAGTGCTAGAAGCACGAGGTCCGAGCAGTACTTC. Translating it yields CSARSTRSEQYF.

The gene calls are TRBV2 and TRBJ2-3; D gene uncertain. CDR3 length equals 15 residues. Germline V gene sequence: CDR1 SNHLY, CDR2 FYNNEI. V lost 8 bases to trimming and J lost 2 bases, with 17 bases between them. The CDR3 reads CASFSIGLNTDTQYF. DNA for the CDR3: TGTGCCAGCTTCTCGATCGGGCTGAACACAGATACGCAGTATTTT. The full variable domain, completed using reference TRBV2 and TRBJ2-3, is EPEVTQTPSHQVTQMGQEVILRCVPISNHLYFYWYRQILGQKVEFLVSFYNNEISEKSEIFDDQFSVERPDGSNFTLKIRSTKLEDSAMYFCASFSIGLNTDTQYFGPGTRLTVL.

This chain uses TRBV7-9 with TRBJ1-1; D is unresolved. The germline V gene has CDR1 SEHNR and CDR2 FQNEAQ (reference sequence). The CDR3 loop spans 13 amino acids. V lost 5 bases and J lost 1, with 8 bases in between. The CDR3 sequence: CASSPGRNTEAFF. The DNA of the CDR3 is TGTGCCAGCAGCCCTGGACGGAACACTGAAGCTTTCTTT.